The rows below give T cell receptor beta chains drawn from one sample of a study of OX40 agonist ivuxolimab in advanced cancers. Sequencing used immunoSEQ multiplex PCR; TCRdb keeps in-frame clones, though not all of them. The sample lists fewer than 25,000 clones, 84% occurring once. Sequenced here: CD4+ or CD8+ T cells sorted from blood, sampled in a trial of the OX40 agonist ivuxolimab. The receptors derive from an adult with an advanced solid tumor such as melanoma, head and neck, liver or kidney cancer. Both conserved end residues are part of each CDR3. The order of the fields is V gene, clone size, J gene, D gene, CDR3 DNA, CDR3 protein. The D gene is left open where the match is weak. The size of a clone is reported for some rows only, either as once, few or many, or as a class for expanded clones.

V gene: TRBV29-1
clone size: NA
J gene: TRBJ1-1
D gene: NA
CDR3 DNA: TGCAGCGTTGTTCCCCCGCTCGGGAACACTGAAGCTTTCTTT
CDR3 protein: CSVVPPLGNTEAFF

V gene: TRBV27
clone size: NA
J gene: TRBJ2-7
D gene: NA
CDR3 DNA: TGTGCCAGCAGGACAGGATACGAGCAGTACTTC
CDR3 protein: CASRTGYEQYF

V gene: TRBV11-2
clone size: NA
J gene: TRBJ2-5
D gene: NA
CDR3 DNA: TGTGCCAGCAGCTTAGAAGGGGCGCTAGGGACCCAGTACTTC
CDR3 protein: CASSLEGALGTQYF

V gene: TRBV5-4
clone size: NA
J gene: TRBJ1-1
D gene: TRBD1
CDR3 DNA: TGTGCCAGCATACTTGAGGGACAGGAGACCTTT
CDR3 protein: CASILEGQETF

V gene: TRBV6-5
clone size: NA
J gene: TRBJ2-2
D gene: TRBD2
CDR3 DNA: TGTGCCAGCAGTACCGGGGGGGCTGGCACCGGGGAGCTGTTTTTT
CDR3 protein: CASSTGGAGTGELFF

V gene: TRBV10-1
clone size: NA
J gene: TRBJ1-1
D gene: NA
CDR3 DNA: TGCGCCAGCAGTGAGGCGAGGCTCATGAACACTGAAGCTTTCTTT
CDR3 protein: CASSEARLMNTEAFF

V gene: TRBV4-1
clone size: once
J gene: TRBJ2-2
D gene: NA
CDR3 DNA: TGCGCCAGCAGTCTAACAGGCCAGACCGGGGAGCTGTTTTTT
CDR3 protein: CASSLTGQTGELFF

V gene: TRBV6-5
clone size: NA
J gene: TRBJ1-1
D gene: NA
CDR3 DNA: TGTGCCAGCAGATACCGGGACACCATGAACACTGAAGCTTTCTTT
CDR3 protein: CASRYRDTMNTEAFF

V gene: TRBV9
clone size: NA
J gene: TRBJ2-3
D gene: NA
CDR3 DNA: TGTGCCAGCAGCGTAGTGTCTCAGGATACGCAGTATTTT
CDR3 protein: CASSVVSQDTQYF

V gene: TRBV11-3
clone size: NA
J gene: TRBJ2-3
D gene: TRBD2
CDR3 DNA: TGTGCCAGCAGCTCCCGACTAGCGGGAGCGGATACGCAGTATTTT
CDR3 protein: CASSSRLAGADTQYF

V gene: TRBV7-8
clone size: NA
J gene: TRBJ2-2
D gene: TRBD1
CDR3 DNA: TGTGCCAGCAGCTTAGGTCGTGGGACAGGGGGCCCGAACACCGGGGAGCTGTTTTTT
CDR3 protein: CASSLGRGTGGPNTGELFF

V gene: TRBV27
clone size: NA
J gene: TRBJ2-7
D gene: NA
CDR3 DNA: TGTGCCAGCAGTTTCGGGATGCACAACCCTTCCTACGAGCAGTACTTC
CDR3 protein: CASSFGMHNPSYEQYF

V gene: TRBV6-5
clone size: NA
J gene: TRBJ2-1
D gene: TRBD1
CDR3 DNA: TGTGCCAGCAGTTCCGGGACAGCATTCACCTACAATGAGCAGTTCTTC
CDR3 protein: CASSSGTAFTYNEQFF

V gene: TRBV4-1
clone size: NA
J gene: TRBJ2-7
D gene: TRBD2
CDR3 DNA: TGCGCCAGCAGCCAACAAATTATGAGCGGGGGAAGCTCCTACGAGCAGTACTTC
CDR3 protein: CASSQQIMSGGSSYEQYF

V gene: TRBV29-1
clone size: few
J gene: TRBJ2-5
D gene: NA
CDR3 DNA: TGCAGCGTTGAAAAACGAGGTGGGGAACAAGAGACCCAGTACTTC
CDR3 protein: CSVEKRGGEQETQYF

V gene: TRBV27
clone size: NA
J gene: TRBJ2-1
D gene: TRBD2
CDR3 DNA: TGTGCCAGCAGCCGACTAGCGGGCGCCACCTACAATGAGCAGTTCTTC
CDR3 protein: CASSRLAGATYNEQFF

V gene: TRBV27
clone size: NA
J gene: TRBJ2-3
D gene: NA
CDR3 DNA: TGTGCCAGCAGCTCCACCGTGGAAGATACGCAGTATTTT
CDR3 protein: CASSSTVEDTQYF

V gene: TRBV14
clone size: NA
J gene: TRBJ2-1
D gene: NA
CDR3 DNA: TGTGCCAGCAGCCAAGACCTACGGGGGACCTACAATGAGCAGTTCTTC
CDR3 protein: CASSQDLRGTYNEQFF

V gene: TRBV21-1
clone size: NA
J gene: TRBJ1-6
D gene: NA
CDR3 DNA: TGTGCCAGCGGCTCCACAGGGCCCAATTCACCCCTCCACTTT
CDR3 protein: CASGSTGPNSPLHF

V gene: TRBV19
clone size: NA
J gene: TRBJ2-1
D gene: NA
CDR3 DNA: TGTGCCAGTAGTGGGGGGCTCGCCGAGGGCAATGAGCAGTTCTTC
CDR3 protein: CASSGGLAEGNEQFF

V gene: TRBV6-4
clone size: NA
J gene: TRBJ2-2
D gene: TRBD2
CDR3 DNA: TGTGCCAGCAGTGGCAGCGGGGTCGACACCGGGGAGCTGTTTTTT
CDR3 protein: CASSGSGVDTGELFF

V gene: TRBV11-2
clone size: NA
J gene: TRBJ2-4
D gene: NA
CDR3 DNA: TGTGCCAGCAGCCCAGTCGGGTGGGGAAAAGGCAAAAACATTCAGTACTTC
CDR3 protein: CASSPVGWGKGKNIQYF

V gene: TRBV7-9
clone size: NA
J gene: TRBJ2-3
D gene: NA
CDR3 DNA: TGTGCCAGCAGCTTATTCGATGGAGATACGCAGTATTTT
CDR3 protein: CASSLFDGDTQYF

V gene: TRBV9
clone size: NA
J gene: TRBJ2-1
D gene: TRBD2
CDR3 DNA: TGTGCCAGCAGCCCCCGGGGTAGCGGGAGTAGTGAGCAGTTCTTC
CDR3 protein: CASSPRGSGSSEQFF

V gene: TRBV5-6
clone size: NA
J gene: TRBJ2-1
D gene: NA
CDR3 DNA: TGTGCCAGCAGCTTGGGACATGAGAGCTCCTACAATGAGCAGTTCTTC
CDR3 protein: CASSLGHESSYNEQFF

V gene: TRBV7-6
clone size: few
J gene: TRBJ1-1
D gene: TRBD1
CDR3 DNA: TGTGCCAGCAGCTTACAGGGGGTCACTGAAGCTTTCTTT
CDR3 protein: CASSLQGVTEAFF

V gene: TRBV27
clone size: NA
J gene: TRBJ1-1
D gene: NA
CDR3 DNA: TGTGCCAGCAGTTTATCTCACCGAGGGGCTGAAGCTTTCTTT
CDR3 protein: CASSLSHRGAEAFF

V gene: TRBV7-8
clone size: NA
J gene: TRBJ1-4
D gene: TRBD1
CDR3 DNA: TGTGCCAGCAGCACCCGACAGGGTGCTAATGAAAAACTGTTTTTT
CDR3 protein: CASSTRQGANEKLFF

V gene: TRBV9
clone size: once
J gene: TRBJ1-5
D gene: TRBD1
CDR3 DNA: TGTGCCAGCGGGACAGGTCAGCCCCAGCATTTT
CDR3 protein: CASGTGQPQHF

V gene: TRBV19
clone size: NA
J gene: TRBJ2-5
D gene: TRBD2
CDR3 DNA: TGTGCCAGTAGTATGGCTAGCGGGGTACAAGAGACCCAGTACTTC
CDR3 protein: CASSMASGVQETQYF

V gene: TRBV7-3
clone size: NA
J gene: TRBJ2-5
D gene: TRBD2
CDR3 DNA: TGTGCCAGCAGCTTATCCGCGGGAGTACGGGAGACCCAGTACTTC
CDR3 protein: CASSLSAGVRETQYF

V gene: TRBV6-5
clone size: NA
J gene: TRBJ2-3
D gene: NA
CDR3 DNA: TGTGCCAGCAGTTTCTTGTCAGAGACTGGCACAGATACGCAGTATTTT
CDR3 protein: CASSFLSETGTDTQYF

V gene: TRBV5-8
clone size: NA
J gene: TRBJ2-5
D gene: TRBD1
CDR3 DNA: TGTGCCAGCAGCTCTCCGGGACAGGGGACTAAAAGGGCCCAGTACTTC
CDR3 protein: CASSSPGQGTKRAQYF

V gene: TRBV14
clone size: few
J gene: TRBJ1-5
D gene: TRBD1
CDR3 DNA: TGTGCCAGCAGCCAGGGGGACAGGGCTCTCGAGCCCCAGCATTTT
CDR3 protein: CASSQGDRALEPQHF

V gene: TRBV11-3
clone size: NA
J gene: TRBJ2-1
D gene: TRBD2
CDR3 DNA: TGTGCCAGCAGCTTAGGTTCTAATAGCGGGGGGTCCTACAATGAGCAGTTCTTC
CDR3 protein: CASSLGSNSGGSYNEQFF

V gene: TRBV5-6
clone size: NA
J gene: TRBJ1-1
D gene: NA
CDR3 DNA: TGTGCCAGCAGCAAAAGGCGGGCCGAAGCTTTCTTT
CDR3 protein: CASSKRRAEAFF

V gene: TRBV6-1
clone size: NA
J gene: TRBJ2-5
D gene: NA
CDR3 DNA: TGTGCCAGCAGTGAATACGGCTTTCAGGGGGAGACCCAGTACTTC
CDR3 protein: CASSEYGFQGETQYF

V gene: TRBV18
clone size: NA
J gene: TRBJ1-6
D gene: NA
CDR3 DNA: TGTGCCAGCTCACCAGGGCACTGGGATAATTCACCCCTCCACTTT
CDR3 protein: CASSPGHWDNSPLHF

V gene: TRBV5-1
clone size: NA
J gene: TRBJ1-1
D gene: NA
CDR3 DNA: TGCGCCAGCAGGCGGGGGTCTGAAGCTTTCTTT
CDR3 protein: CASRRGSEAFF

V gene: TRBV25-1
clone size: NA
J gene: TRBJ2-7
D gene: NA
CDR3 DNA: TGTGCCAGCAGTGATAACTTGTCCTACGAGCAGTACTTC
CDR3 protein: CASSDNLSYEQYF

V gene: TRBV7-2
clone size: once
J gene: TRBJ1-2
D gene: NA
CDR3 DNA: TGTGCCAGCAGCTTAGACCACGTCCCCAACTATGGCTACACCTTC
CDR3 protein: CASSLDHVPNYGYTF

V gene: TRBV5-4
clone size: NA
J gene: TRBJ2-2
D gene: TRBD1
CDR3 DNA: TGTGCCAGCAGCCCTGGACAGGGAGGAACCGGGGAGCTGTTTTTT
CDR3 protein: CASSPGQGGTGELFF

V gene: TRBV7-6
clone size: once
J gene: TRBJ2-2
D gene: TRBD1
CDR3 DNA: TGTGCCAGCAGCTTAGCGGGGCCAGGGGGCCCCACCGGGGAGCTGTTTTTT
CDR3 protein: CASSLAGPGGPTGELFF

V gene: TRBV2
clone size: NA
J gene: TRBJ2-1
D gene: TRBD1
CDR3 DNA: TGTGCCAGCAGTTATGGACAGGAAAACTCCTACAATGAGCAGTTCTTC
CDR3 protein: CASSYGQENSYNEQFF

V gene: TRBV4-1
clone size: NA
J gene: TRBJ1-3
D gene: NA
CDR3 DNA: TGCGCCAGCAGCCAAGATAGGGGACACGGAAACACCATATATTTT
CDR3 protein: CASSQDRGHGNTIYF

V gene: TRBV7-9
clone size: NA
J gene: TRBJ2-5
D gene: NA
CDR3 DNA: TGTGCCAGCAGCTGGGAGGTCCTCCAAGAGACCCAGTACTTC
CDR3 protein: CASSWEVLQETQYF

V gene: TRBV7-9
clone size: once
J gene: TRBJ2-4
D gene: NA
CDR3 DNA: TGTGCCAGCAGCTCGCAGGGGGGGAAAGCCAAAAACATTCAGTACTTC
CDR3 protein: CASSSQGGKAKNIQYF

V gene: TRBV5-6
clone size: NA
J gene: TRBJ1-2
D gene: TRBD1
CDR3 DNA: TGTGCCAGCAGCCCCGGGACAGGGCTTTATGGCTACACCTTC
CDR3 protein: CASSPGTGLYGYTF

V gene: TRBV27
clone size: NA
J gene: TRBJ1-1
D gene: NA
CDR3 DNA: TGTGCCAGCAGTTTATACACCGACAAGAACACTGAAGCTTTCTTT
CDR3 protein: CASSLYTDKNTEAFF

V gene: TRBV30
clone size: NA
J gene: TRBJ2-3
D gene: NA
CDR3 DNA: TGTGCCTGGAGTGAAAGGGAGATGGGCACAGATACGCAGTATTTT
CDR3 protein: CAWSEREMGTDTQYF

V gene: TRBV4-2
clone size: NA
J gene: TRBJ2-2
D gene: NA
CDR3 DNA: TGTGCCAGCAGCCAAGAGTCAGCCGGACTCAACACCGGGGAGCTGTTTTTT
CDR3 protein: CASSQESAGLNTGELFF

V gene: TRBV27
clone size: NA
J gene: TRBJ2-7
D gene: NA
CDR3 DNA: TGTGCCAGCAGTGCCCCGGGACTGGCAAGCGAGCAGTACTTC
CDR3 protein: CASSAPGLASEQYF

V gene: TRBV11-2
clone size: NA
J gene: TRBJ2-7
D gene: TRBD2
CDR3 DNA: TGTGCCAGCAGCCCTAACCCCCTAGCGGGCTCCTCCTACGAGCAGTACTTC
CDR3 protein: CASSPNPLAGSSYEQYF

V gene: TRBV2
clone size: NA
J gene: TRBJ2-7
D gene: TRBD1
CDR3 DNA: TGTGCCAGCAACAAAGACAGGGGGCTTTCCTACGAGCAGTACTTC
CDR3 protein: CASNKDRGLSYEQYF

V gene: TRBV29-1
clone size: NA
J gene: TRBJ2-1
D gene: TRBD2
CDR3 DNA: TGCAGCAGCCCGGGACTAGCGGGTTTACACAATGAGCAGTTCTTC
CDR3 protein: CSSPGLAGLHNEQFF

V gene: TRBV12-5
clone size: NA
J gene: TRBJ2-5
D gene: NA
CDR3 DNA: TGTGCTAGTGCCTTTGGGAGTCAAGAGACCCAGTACTTC
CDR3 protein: CASAFGSQETQYF

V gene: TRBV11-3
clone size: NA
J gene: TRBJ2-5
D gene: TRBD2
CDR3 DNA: TGTGCCAGCAGCTGGGAGGGGGAGACCCAGTACTTC
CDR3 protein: CASSWEGETQYF

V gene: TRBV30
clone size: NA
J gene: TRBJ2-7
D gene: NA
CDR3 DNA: TGTGCCTTAGGACCACTAAGCTCCTACGAGCAGTACTTC
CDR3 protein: CALGPLSSYEQYF

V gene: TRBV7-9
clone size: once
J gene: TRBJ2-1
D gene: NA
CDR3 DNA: TGTGCCAGCAGCCCCCAGTACAATGAGCAGTTCTTC
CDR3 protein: CASSPQYNEQFF